Below, one T cell receptor (beta chain) is given with its context. A much more abundant neighbour one base away suggests this may be a read error. TCR beta rearrangements were amplified from peripheral blood genomic DNA. Multiplex touch-down PCR with TRB-A/B primers amplified rearranged V-D-J TRB sequences. In TCRdb, the multiplex PCR reads were re-called with MiXCR into one record per CDR3 protein. The table records around 13,000 distinct CDR3 sequences, approximately 24% of them present only once. The sample comes from a study of T cell repertoires in aging, cancer and after chemotherapy. Per germline, CDR1 LNHDA and CDR2 SQIVND (reference sequence). This CDR3 is 14 amino acids long. The V and J ends lost 2 bases and 9 bases respectively, with 16 bases between them.

This clonotype was sampled from a human donor in good health. This chain uses TRBV19 with TRBJ1-2; D unclear. Material: blood. The CDR3 DNA reads as TGTGCCAGTAGTATACGGGAAAGGGTCACTTGCTACACCTTC. It is translated as CASSIRERVTCYTF.